One T cell receptor (beta chain) is described in this entry. CDR1 and CDR2 (germline): SGHKS, YYEKEE (reference sequence). V lost 7 bases and J lost 0, with 7 bases in between. This CDR3 region has 12 residues. TCRdb's copy holds only in-frame clones and misses some; the assay was immunoSEQ multiplex PCR. This table holds 2 million to 3 million clones, over 85% found once. This entry belongs to a study of shared clonotypes between healthy human individuals. CD4+ cell separation produced CD45RA+ naive and CD45RA-negative memory subsets. The source is a young man in good health. Some clones in this sample may be carry-over from other donors' samples. V and J are TRBV5-5 and TRBJ1-1; D call uncertain. Material: naive CD4+ T cells from PBMCs. Noted subset: CD45RA+ positively selected. The CDR3 DNA follows: TGTGCCAGCTCACCGGTGAACACTGAAGCTTTCTTT. Protein product: CASSPVNTEAFF. Combining the CDR3 with reference TRBV5-5 and TRBJ1-1 gives the whole variable domain DAGVTQSPTHLIKTRGQQVTLRCSPISGHKSVSWYQQVLGQGPQFIFQYYEKEERGRGNFPDRFSARQFPNYSSELNVNALLLGDSALYLCASSPVNTEAFFGQGTRLTVV.